Included here is one T cell receptor beta chain sequence, with context. In the source study's methods: Scientists estimated how many nucleated cells there were by amplifying reference gene primers. The protocol was immunoSEQ multiplex PCR, while the TCRdb copy is restricted to in-frame clones and leaves out a portion. Clone size and the V and J calls come from that table; the DNA yielded D and trimming. The sample carries roughly 100,000 clones, more than 70% recorded once. The CDR3 totals 16 residues. Trimming at V came to 6 bases and at J to 4 bases, leaving 4 bases not matched to a gene. Per germline, CDR1 SGHTA and CDR2 FQGTGA. These data are taken from a study of blood T cell repertoires in COVID-19. Study-level background: Samples came from the United States, Italy and Spain, spanning acute and convalescent COVID-19. The analysed material was cDNA or gDNA that came from T cells, B-cell-depleted T cells, or PBMCs.

This chain links TRBV7-3 with TRBJ2-2, with 14 bases that match TRBD2. Sequencing was carried out using peripheral blood. This sequence originates from a human donor in a cohort sampled during active COVID-19. The CDR3 protein is CASRVGLAGGTGELFF. Here the CDR3 DNA reads TGTGCCAGCAGGGTAGGACTAGCGGGAGGCACCGGGGAGCTGTTTTTT.